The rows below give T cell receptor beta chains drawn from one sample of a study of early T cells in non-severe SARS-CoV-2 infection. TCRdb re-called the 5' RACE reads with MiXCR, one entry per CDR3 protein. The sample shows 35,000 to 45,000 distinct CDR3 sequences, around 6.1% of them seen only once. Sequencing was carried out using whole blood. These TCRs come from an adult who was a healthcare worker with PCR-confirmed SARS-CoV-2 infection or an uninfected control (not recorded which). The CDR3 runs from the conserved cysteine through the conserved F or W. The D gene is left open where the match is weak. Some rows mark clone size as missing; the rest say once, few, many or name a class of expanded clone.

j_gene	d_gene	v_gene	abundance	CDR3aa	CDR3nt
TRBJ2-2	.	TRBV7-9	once	CASSPPGQAGELFF	TGTGCCAGCAGCCCCCCGGGGCAGGCCGGGGAGCTGTTTTTT
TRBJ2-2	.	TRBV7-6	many	CASSLGANTGELFF	TGTGCCAGCAGCTTGGGGGCCAACACCGGGGAGCTGTTTTTT
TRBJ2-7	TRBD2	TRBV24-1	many	CATTRRISSGGGEQYF	TGTGCCACCACCAGAAGAATTTCTAGCGGGGGTGGTGAGCAGTACTTC
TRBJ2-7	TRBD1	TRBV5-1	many	CASSTGDRAYEQYF	TGCGCCAGCAGCACTGGGGACAGGGCCTACGAGCAGTACTTC
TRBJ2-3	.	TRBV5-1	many	CASVWGDRMTDTQYF	TGCGCCAGCGTTTGGGGGGATAGAATGACAGATACGCAGTATTTT
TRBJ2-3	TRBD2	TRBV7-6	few	CASSAREYTDTQYF	TGTGCCAGCAGTGCGCGGGAGTACACAGATACGCAGTATTTT
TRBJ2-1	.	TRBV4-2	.	CVSSQVFQGLAGLNEQFF	TGTGTCAGCAGCCAAGTGTTCCAGGGCCTCGCGGGGTTAAATGAGCAGTTCTTC
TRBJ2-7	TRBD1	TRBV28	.	CASGYPDRDYEQYF	TGTGCCAGCGGCTACCCGGACAGGGACTACGAGCAGTACTTC
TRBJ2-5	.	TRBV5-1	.	CASSFYGPTSTQYF	TGCGCCAGCAGCTTCTACGGACCGACAAGTACCCAGTACTTC
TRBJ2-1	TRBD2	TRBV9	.	CASSVVGSGTPEQFF	TGTGCCAGCAGCGTAGTGGGTAGCGGGACCCCTGAGCAGTTCTTC
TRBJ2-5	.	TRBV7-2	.	CASSPMGGSGETQYF	TGTGCCAGCAGCCCTATGGGGGGATCTGGAGAGACCCAGTACTTC
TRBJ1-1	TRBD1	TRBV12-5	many	CASGPLDRKTEAFF	TGTGCTAGTGGACCCCTGGACAGGAAAACTGAAGCTTTCTTT
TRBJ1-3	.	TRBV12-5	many	CASGLVGGTIIYF	TGTGCTAGTGGTTTGGTAGGCGGGACAATCATATATTTT
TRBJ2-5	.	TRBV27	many	CASSGWGAWETQYF	TGTGCCAGCAGTGGATGGGGGGCTTGGGAGACCCAGTACTTC
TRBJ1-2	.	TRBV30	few	CAWRGPGEGTIVAGYTF	TGTGCCTGGAGGGGACCAGGAGAGGGAACCATTGTGGCTGGCTACACCTTC
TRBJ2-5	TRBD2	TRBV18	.	CASSPSGRGAETQYF	TGTGCCAGCTCACCATCCGGGAGGGGAGCAGAGACCCAGTACTTC
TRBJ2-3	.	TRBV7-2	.	CASSLRGSSADSQYF	TGTGCCAGCAGCTTGCGGGGCAGTAGCGCAGATTCGCAGTATTTT
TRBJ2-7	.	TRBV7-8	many	CASSLPGAAIYEQYF	TGTGCCAGCAGCCTCCCCGGTGCAGCTATCTACGAGCAGTACTTC
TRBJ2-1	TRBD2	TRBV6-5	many	CASSPRVAGYNEQFF	TGTGCCAGCAGTCCTCGAGTAGCGGGGTACAATGAGCAGTTCTTC
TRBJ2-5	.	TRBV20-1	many	CSARDGVKRTQYF	TGCAGTGCTAGAGACGGGGTCAAGAGGACCCAGTACTTC
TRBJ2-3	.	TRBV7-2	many	CASSLWLADTQYF	TGTGCCAGCAGCTTATGGCTAGCAGATACGCAGTATTTT
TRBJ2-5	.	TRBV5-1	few	CASSPRVSWRETQYF	TGCGCCAGCAGCCCCCGGGTCTCATGGAGGGAGACCCAGTACTTC
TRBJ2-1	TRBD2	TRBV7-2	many	CASSSPSGTSGYNEQFF	TGTGCCAGCAGCTCCCCGTCCGGGACTAGCGGTTACAATGAGCAGTTCTTC
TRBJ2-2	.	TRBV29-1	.	CSVEPRQYTGELFF	TGCAGCGTTGAGCCCAGACAGTACACCGGGGAGCTGTTTTTT
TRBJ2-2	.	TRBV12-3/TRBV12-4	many	CASTPLELWTGELFF	TGTGCCAGCACCCCTCTGGAGTTGTGGACCGGGGAGCTGTTTTTT
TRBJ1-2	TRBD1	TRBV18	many	CASSPPGQGGYGYTF	TGTGCCAGCTCACCACCGGGACAGGGGGGATATGGCTACACCTTC
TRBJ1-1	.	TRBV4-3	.	CASSQDFGGVEAFF	TGCGCCAGCAGCCAAGACTTTGGAGGGGTCGAAGCTTTCTTT
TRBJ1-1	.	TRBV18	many	CASSPPSSGRRTEAFF	TGTGCCAGCTCACCACCGAGCAGCGGGCGGCGGACTGAAGCTTTCTTT
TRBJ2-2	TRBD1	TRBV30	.	CAWSALQGAVGELFF	TGTGCCTGGAGTGCATTACAGGGGGCTGTCGGGGAGCTGTTTTTT
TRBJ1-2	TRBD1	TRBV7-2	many	CASSSGQGRYYGYTF	TGTGCCAGCAGCTCCGGACAGGGGCGTTACTATGGCTACACCTTC
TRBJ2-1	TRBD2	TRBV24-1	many	CATSQRGLAGNEQFF	TGTGCCACCAGTCAGAGGGGACTAGCGGGAAATGAGCAGTTCTTC
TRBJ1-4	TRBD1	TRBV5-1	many	CASSLGGTGGPPEKLFF	TGCGCCAGCAGCTTGGGTGGGACAGGGGGGCCCCCTGAAAAACTGTTTTTT
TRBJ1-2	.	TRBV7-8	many	CASSLERRPGLYGYTF	TGTGCCAGCAGCTTAGAAAGGAGACCAGGGCTCTATGGCTACACCTTC
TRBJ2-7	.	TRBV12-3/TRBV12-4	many	CASSLYSYEQYF	TGTGCCAGCAGTTTATACAGTTACGAGCAGTACTTC
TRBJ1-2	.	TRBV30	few	CAWGLGPTRTF	TGTGCCTGGGGCCTCGGACCCACGAGGACCTTC
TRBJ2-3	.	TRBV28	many	CASVQGDTQYF	TGTGCCAGCGTCCAGGGGGATACGCAGTATTTT
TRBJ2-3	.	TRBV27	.	CASSLRDPTDTQYF	TGTGCCAGCAGTCTACGGGACCCCACAGATACGCAGTATTTT